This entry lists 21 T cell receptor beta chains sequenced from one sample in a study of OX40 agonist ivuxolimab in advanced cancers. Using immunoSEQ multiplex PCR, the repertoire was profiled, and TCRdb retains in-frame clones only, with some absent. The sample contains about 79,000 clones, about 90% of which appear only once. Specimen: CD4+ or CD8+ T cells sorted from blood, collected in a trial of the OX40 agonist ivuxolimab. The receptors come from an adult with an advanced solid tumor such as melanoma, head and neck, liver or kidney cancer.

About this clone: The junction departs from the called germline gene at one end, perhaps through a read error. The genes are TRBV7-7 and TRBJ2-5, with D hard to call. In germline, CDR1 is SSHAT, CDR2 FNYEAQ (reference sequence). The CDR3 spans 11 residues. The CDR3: CASSPGETQYF. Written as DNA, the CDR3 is TGTGCTAGCAGCCCCGGGGAGACCCAGTACTTC.

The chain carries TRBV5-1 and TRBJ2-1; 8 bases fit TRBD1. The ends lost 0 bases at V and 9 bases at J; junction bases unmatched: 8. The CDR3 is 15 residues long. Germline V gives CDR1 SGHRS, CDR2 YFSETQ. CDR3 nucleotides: TGCGCCAGCAGCTTGGCCCCGGCGGGACAGGTTGAGCAGTTCTTC. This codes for CASSLAPAGQVEQFF. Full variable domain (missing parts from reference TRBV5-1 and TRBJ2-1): KAGVTQTPRYLIKTRGQQVTLSCSPISGHRSVSWYQQTPGQGLQFLFEYFSETQRNKGNFPGRFSGRQFSNSRSEMNVSTLELGDSALYLCASSLAPAGQVEQFFGPGTRLTVL.

CDR3 in DNA: TGTGCCAGCAGTGCGACAGATTCTAACTATGGCTACACCTTC. Amino acids: CASSATDSNYGYTF. The rearrangement uses TRBV6-1 and TRBJ1-2, with D perhaps TRBD1 (5 bases). V shed 4 bases and J shed 0 bases, with 9 bases lying between them. CDR3 length: 14 amino acids. CDR1 is MNHNS and CDR2 is SASEGT in the germline V gene.

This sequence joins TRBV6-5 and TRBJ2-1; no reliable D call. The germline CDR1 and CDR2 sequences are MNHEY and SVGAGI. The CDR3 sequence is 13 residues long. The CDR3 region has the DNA TGTGCTGAGGCTAGGGCGGCCTACAATGAGCAGTTCTTC. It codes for CAEARAAYNEQFF.

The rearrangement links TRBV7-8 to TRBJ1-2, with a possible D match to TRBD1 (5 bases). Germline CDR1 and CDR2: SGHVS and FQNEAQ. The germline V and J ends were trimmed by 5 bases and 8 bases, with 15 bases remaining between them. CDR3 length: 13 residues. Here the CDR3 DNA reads TGTGCCAGCAGCCATCGGGACGGCGTGGGCTACACCTTC. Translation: CASSHRDGVGYTF.

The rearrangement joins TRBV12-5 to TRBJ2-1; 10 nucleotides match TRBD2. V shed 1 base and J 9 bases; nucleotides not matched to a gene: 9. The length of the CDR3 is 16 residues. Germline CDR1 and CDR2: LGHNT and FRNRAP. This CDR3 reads CASGLDSGGAGGEQFF. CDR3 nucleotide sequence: TGTGCTAGTGGTTTGGACAGCGGGGGGGCCGGAGGTGAGCAGTTCTTC.

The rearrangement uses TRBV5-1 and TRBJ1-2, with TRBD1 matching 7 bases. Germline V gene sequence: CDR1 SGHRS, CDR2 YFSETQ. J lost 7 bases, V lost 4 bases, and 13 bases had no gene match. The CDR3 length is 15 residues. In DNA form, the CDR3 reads TGCGCCAGCAGCCTGGATTCCGGGACAGTGGGTGGCTACACCTTC. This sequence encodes CASSLDSGTVGGYTF.

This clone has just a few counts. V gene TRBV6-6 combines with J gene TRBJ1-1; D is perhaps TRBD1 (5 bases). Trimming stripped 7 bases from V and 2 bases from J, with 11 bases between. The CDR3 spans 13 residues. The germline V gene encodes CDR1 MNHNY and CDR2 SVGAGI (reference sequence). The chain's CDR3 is CASNLDSNTEAFF. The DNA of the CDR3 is TGTGCCAGCAATCTAGACAGCAACACTGAAGCTTTCTTT.

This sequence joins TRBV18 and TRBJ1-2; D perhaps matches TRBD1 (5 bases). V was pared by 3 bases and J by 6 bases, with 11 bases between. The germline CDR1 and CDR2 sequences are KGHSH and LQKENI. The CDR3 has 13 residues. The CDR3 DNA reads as TGTGCCAGCTCACCGAGACAGATCGATGGCTACACCTTC. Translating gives CASSPRQIDGYTF.

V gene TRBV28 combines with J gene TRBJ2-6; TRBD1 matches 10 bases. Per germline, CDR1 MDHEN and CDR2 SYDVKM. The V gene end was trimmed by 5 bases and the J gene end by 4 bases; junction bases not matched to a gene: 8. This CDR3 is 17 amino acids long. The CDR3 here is CASSLLTGGPGANVLTF. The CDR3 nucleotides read TGTGCCAGCAGTCTACTGACAGGGGGCCCCGGGGCCAACGTCCTGACTTTC.

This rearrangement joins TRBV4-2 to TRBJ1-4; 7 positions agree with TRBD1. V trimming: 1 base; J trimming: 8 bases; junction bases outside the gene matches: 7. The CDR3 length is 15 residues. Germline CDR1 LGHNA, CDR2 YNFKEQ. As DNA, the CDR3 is TGTGCCAGCAGCCAAGGACGACAGGGAAACGAAAAACTGTTTTTT. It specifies CASSQGRQGNEKLFF.

CDR3 sequence: CASTPTDLNTEAFF. CDR3 in DNA: TGTGCCAGCACCCCGACAGATTTGAACACTGAAGCTTTCTTT. The genes are TRBV5-6 and TRBJ1-1; possible D gene TRBD1, 5 bases. Germline lookup yields CDR1 SGHDT and CDR2 YYEEEE. The CDR3 runs to 14 residues. The V gene lost 6 bases and the J gene lost 0 bases, with 12 bases spanning the gap.

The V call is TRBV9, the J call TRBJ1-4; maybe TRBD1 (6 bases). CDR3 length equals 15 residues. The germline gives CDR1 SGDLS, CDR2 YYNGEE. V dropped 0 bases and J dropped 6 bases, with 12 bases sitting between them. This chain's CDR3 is CASSVVAGGHEKLFF. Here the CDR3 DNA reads TGTGCCAGCAGCGTAGTCGCGGGGGGCCATGAAAAACTGTTTTTT.

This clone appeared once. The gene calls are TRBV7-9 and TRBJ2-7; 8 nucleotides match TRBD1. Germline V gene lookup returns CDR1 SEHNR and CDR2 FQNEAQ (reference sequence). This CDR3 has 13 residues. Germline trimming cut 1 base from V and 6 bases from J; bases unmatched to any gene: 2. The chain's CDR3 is CASSLDQGAEQYV. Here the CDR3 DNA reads TGTGCCAGCAGCTTAGATCAGGGGGCCGAGCAGTACGTC.

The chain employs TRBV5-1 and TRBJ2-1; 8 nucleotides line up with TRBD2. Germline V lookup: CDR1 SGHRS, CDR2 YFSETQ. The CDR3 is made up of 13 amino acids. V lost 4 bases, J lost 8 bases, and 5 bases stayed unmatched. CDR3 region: CASSRGLVDEQFF. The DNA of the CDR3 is TGCGCCAGCAGCCGGGGACTAGTGGATGAGCAGTTCTTC.

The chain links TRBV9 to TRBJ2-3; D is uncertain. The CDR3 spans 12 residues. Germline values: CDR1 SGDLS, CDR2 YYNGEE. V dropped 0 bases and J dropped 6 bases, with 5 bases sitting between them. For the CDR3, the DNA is TGTGCCAGCAGCGTAGGAATTGATACGCAGTATTTT. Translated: CASSVGIDTQYF.

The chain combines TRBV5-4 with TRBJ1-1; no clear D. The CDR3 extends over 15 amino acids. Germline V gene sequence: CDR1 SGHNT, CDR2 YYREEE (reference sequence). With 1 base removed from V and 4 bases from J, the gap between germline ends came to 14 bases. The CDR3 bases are TGTGCCAGCAGCTTGAAAGGGTCAGGTCGCACTGAAGCTTTCTTT. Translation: CASSLKGSGRTEAFF.

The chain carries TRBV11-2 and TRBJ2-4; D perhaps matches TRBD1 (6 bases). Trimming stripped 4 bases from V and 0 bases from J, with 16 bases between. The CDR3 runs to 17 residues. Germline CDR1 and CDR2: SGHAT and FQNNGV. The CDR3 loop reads CASSWQKGTLAKNIQYF. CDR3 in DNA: TGTGCCAGCAGCTGGCAAAAGGGGACACTAGCCAAAAACATTCAGTACTTC. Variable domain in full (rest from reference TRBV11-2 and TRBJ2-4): EAGVAQSPRYKIIEKRQSVAFWCNPISGHATLYWYQQILGQGPKLLIQFQNNGVVDDSQLPKDRFSAERLKGVDSTLKIQPAKLEDSAVYLCASSWQKGTLAKNIQYFGAGTRLSVL.

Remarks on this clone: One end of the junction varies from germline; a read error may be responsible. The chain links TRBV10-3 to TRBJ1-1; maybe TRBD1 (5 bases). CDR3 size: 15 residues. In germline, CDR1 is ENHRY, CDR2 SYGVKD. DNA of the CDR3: TGTGCCATCACGGCCAGGGAGTTTATGAAGACTGAAGCTTTCTTT. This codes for CAITAREFMKTEAFF.

DNA for the CDR3: TGTGCCTGGAGTGTCAGCGGGGGGAAGGTGACCCAGTACTTC. It codes for CAWSVSGGKVTQYF. This chain uses TRBV30 with TRBJ2-5; 9 positions match TRBD2. The CDR3 is 14 residues long. After removal of 0 bases from V and 7 bases from J, the junction contained 6 bases not matched to a gene. Germline V CDR1 and CDR2: GTSNPN, SVGIG (reference sequence).

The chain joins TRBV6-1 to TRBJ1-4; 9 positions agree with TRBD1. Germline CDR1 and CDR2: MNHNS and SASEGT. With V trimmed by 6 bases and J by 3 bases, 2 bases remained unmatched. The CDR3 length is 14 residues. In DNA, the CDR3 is TGTGCCAGCAGGGGACAGGGAGCTAATGAAAAACTGTTTTTT. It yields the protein CASRGQGANEKLFF.